The TCR beta chain described here comes from a study of beta chain features in type 1 diabetes. The overall study: Patients looked much like healthy donors when it came to age, gender and cell yields.

CDR1 SGHRS and CDR2 YFSETQ come from the germline V gene. V trimming: 3 bases; J trimming: 3 bases; junction bases outside the gene matches: 6. The CDR3 loop spans 15 amino acids. Study-level findings and limits: All four CD4+ subsets of Type 1 diabetes patients contained TCRB CDR3s that were moderately but significantly shorter.

With regard to this clone: Its target is not known.

Expressed TCRB transcripts were sequenced after all isolated RNA was converted to cDNA. Sequencing was performed with immunoSEQ multiplex PCR; in TCRdb, only in-frame clones are kept and a portion is missing. The sample gives 350,000 to 400,000 clones, 10% to 15% of which show up once; about 0.01% is in the top ten. Sample: naive CD4+ T cells from blood. This clonotype originated in a woman younger than 30 with type 1 diabetes. The rearrangement links TRBV5-1 to TRBJ1-1, with 9 bases fitting TRBD1. The CDR3 nucleotides read TGCGCCAGCAGCTGGGGGACAGGGACGGACACTGAAGCTTTCTTT. Translating it yields CASSWGTGTDTEAFF.